This T cell receptor beta chain was identified during a study of cytomegalovirus exposure and HLA in healthy donors. Study overall: Counted in an early data release were about 85 million unique TCRs from HLA-typed donors.

The PCR employed 60 Vbeta primers together with 13 Jbeta primers. Profiling relied on immunoSEQ multiplex PCR, and the TCRdb table lists in-frame clones only, not all of them. The sample comprises about 120,000 clones, 74% of which are singletons, and approximately 2% rests with the top ten. The length of the CDR3 is 16 residues. V trimming: 0 bases; J trimming: 5 bases; junction bases outside the gene matches: 7. Germline values: CDR1 SGDLS, CDR2 YYNGEE. Notes on the study in general: Accurate predictions that matched the HLA-A and HLA-B alleles of most subjects were reportedly made from TCR beta sequences.

A remark on this clone: Antigen unknown.

The V gene is TRBV9, the J gene TRBJ2-3, with 9 bases lining up with TRBD2. The sequence came from a human donor in good health. The sample comprised PBMCs. CDR3 sequence (DNA): TGTGCCAGCAGCGTAGAGGAGCGGGGGGCTGTAGATACGCAGTATTTT. Translation: CASSVEERGAVDTQYF.